Following are 18 T cell receptor beta chains from one sample sequenced in a study of blood T cells in healthy people across ages. It was with a sample-barcoded 5' primer and a J-beta primer mix that a second PCR of about 6 to 12 cycles was run. Each CDR3 protein is one row after TCRdb ran MiXCR on the 5' RACE reads. The sample carries 800,000 or so distinct CDR3 sequences, about 59% recorded once. Sequencing was carried out using blood. The receptors originated from a man aged 25-40 years in good health.

The chain uses TRBV29-1 and TRBJ2-7; perhaps TRBD1 as D (6 bases). Germline V lookup: CDR1 SQVTM, CDR2 ANQGSEA. Deletions cut 5 bases from V and 0 bases from J, with 11 bases between. CDR3 length: 13 amino acids. The CDR3 DNA reads TGCAGCGTTCACAGGGAGAGCTCCTACGAGCAGTACTTC. Protein sequence: CSVHRESSYEQYF.

This clonotype has more than one count but fewer than ten. V usage is TRBV18 and J usage is TRBJ1-4; D unclear. Deletions cut 3 bases from V and 4 bases from J, with 12 bases between. This CDR3 is built from 15 residues. From germline, CDR1 is KGHSH and CDR2 LQKENI. The CDR3 loop is CASSPRAAVNEKLFF. The CDR3 region has the DNA TGTGCCAGCTCACCGAGGGCGGCGGTTAATGAAAAACTGTTTTTT.

By frequency in the sample, this clonotype is medium-sized (0.01 to 0.1%). V and J are TRBV6-2 or TRBV6-3 and TRBJ2-2; the D is unclear. The CDR3 has 14 amino acids. The V end was cut by 2 bases, the J end by 7 bases, with 11 bases between. In germline, CDR1 is MNHEY, CDR2 SVGEGT. As DNA, the CDR3 is TGTGCCAGCAGTTACGCGGCCTTTAGCGGGGAGCTGTTTTTT. Translating gives CASSYAAFSGELFF.

The chain links TRBV5-1 to TRBJ1-2; D remains ambiguous. The germline gives CDR1 SGHRS, CDR2 YFSETQ. Trimming took off 2 bases at V and 6 bases at J, with 8 bases between the two ends. This CDR3 region has 12 residues. CDR3 nucleotides: TGCGCCAGCAGCTTATTAGGACATGGCTACACCTTC. It is translated as CASSLLGHGYTF.

This clonotype appeared a few times. The rearrangement uses TRBV4-3 and TRBJ2-6; maybe TRBD2 (6 bases). Looked up from germline, CDR1 is LGHNA and CDR2 is YSLEER. The length of the CDR3 is 16 residues. V was clipped by 0 bases and J by 2 bases, with 8 bases between them. CDR3 protein: CASSQDRRAGANVLTF. The DNA for the CDR3 is TGCGCCAGCAGCCAAGATCGGAGGGCTGGGGCCAACGTCCTGACTTTC.

This clonotype was counted at least ten times. The chain couples TRBV20-1 to TRBJ2-3, with 9 positions matching TRBD2. From germline, CDR1 is DFQATT and CDR2 SNEGSKA (reference sequence). This CDR3 is 14 amino acids long. Trimming removed 6 bases from V and 4 bases from J; junction bases left unmatched: 8. This chain's CDR3 is CSAYGTSPADTQYF. CDR3 nucleotides: TGCAGTGCGTACGGGACTAGCCCCGCAGATACGCAGTATTTT.

The rearrangement uses TRBV20-1 and TRBJ2-1; TRBD2 matches 13 bases. With 0 bases clipped from V and 8 bases from J, the junction kept 10 bases outside the gene matches. This CDR3 contains 17 residues. Germline loops: CDR1 DFQATT, CDR2 SNEGSKA (reference sequence). The CDR3 loop is CSARDPTSGGDVDEQFF. In nucleotides, the CDR3 is TGCAGTGCTAGAGATCCCACTAGCGGGGGGGATGTGGATGAGCAGTTCTTC.

The chain joins TRBV4-1 to TRBJ1-1; D may be TRBD1 (5 bases). CDR1 and CDR2 from the germline V gene are MGHRA and YSYEKL. Trimming removed 4 bases at V and 1 base at J, with 19 bases between. The CDR3 length is 17 residues. CDR3 loop: CASSRGHREGRNTEAFF. The CDR3 DNA reads as TGCGCCAGCAGCCGGGGTCATAGGGAGGGACGGAACACTGAAGCTTTCTTT.

The gene calls are TRBV5-1 and TRBJ1-4, with no clear D. The CDR3 sequence is 17 residues long. The V end was cut by 0 bases, the J end by 1 base, with 13 bases between. Germline-derived CDR1 and CDR2 are SGHRS and YFSETQ. The CDR3 reads CASSLVARAQTNEKLFF. The DNA of the CDR3 is TGCGCCAGCAGCTTGGTCGCTCGGGCACAAACTAATGAAAAACTGTTTTTT.

This chain joins TRBV6-5 and TRBJ1-2; 8 nucleotides line up with TRBD1. Per germline, CDR1 MNHEY and CDR2 SVGAGI. V lost 6 bases to trimming and J lost 5 bases; unmatched junction nucleotides: 8. The CDR3 runs to 14 residues. CDR3 amino acids: CASRPGTGYYGYTF. Written as DNA, the CDR3 is TGTGCCAGCAGACCCGGGACAGGTTATTATGGCTACACCTTC.

This rearrangement joins TRBV12-3 or TRBV12-4 to TRBJ1-2; 9 nucleotides align to TRBD1. V lost 4 bases, J lost 4 bases, and 13 bases stayed unmatched. This CDR3 region has 17 residues. The CDR3 DNA sequence: TGTGCCAGCAGTTCGGAGAGGACAGGGGTGGGGTTCTATGGCTACACCTTC. This encodes CASSSERTGVGFYGYTF.

This clonotype was counted a few times. The chain combines TRBV5-5 with TRBJ2-6; D unclear. Per the germline V gene, CDR1 is SGHKS and CDR2 is YYEKEE (reference sequence). The CDR3 length is 16 residues. V lost 2 bases to trimming and J lost 0 bases, with 9 bases between them. The chain's CDR3 is CASSFVSGSGANVLTF. CDR3 nucleotides: TGTGCCAGCAGCTTTGTCTCGGGCTCTGGGGCCAACGTCCTGACTTTC.

This chain joins TRBV7-2 and TRBJ2-1, with 11 bases fitting TRBD2. The CDR3 contains 16 residues. V trimming: 0 bases; J trimming: 7 bases; junction bases outside the gene matches: 5. Germline CDR1 and CDR2: SGHTA and FQGNSA. The CDR3 spells CASSLAAGLAVNEQFF. The DNA for the CDR3 is TGTGCCAGCAGCTTAGCGGCGGGACTAGCGGTAAATGAGCAGTTCTTC.

The CDR3 DNA is TGCAGCGTTGAAGTAGGAGGGATAGATGGCTACACCTTC. Translated, it gives CSVEVGGIDGYTF. V usage is TRBV29-1 and J usage is TRBJ1-2, with D unclear. The CDR3 runs to 13 residues. Trimming cost V 1 base and J 6 bases, with 12 bases left between them. Germline loops: CDR1 SQVTM, CDR2 ANQGSEA. The variable domain in full, completed from reference TRBV29-1 and TRBJ1-2, reads SAVISQKPSRDICQRGTSLTIQCQVDSQVTMMFWYRQQPGQSLTLIATANQGSEATYESGFVIDKFPISRPNLTFSTLTVSNMSPEDSSIYLCSVEVGGIDGYTFGSGTRLTVV.

The chain combines TRBV11-3 with TRBJ2-1; tentatively, D is TRBD1 or TRBD2 (6 bases each). The V and J ends lost 1 base and 10 bases respectively, with 14 bases between them. CDR1 is SGHNT and CDR2 is YENEEA in the germline V gene. CDR3 length: 14 amino acids. The CDR3 DNA reads TGTGCCAGCAGCTTAGGCGGGGTGGGGACAGAGCAGTTCTTC. Amino acid sequence: CASSLGGVGTEQFF.

The chain employs TRBV5-1 and TRBJ2-5; 8 bases map to TRBD2. CDR3 size: 14 residues. Germline CDR1 and CDR2: SGHRS and YFSETQ. The J segment lost 5 bases and the V segment lost 3 bases, leaving 6 bases of the junction unmatched. This CDR3 is CASSSGGAGETQYF. Written as DNA, the CDR3 is TGCGCCAGCAGCTCCGGGGGGGCTGGTGAGACCCAGTACTTC.

The chain uses TRBV20-1 and TRBJ1-2; 11 positions agree with TRBD1. The J segment lost 5 bases and the V segment lost 4 bases, leaving 6 bases of the junction unmatched. The CDR3 contains 14 residues. CDR1 is DFQATT, CDR2 SNEGSKA, per germline (reference sequence). The CDR3 region is CSAKDRGRRYGYTF. The CDR3 DNA reads TGCAGTGCTAAGGACAGGGGGCGACGTTATGGCTACACCTTC.

This clonotype was seen once. The chain carries TRBV6-5 and TRBJ1-1; D is possibly TRBD1 (6 bases). There are 14 residues in the CDR3. Germline lookup yields CDR1 MNHEY and CDR2 SVGAGI. V was cut by 5 bases and J by 4 bases, with 14 bases left in between. CDR3 residues: CASSPDSAGTEAFF. The CDR3 DNA follows: TGTGCCAGCAGTCCGGACAGTGCAGGCACTGAAGCTTTCTTT.